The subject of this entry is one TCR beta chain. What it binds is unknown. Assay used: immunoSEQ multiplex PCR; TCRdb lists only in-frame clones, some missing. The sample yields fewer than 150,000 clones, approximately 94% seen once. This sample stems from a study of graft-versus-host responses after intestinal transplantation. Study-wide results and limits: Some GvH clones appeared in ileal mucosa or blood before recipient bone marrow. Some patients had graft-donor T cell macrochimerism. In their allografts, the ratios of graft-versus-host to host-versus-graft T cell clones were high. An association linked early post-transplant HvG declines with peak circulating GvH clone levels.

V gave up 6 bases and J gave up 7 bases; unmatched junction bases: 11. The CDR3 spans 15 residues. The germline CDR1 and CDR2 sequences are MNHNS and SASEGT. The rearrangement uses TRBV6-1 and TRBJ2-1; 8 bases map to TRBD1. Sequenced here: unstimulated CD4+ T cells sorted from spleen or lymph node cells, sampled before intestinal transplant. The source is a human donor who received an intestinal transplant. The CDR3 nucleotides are TGTGCCAGCAGCCGCCCCCGGACAGGGATGAATGAGCAGTTCTTC. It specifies CASSRPRTGMNEQFF.